This T cell receptor beta chain was obtained from a study of somatic mutations in cytotoxic T cells in rheumatoid arthritis. Study as a whole: Certain V beta antibody-stained T-cell populations, V beta1+ cells sequenced for TCRB among them, were flow-sorted to nearly 100% purity. Notes on the study in general: More than 20% of CD8+ cells belonged to the largest clone in about an eighth of the roughly 65 patients. Unlike healthy controls, rheumatoid arthritis patients had CD8+ clonality that increased with age.

The healthy controls consisted of blood donors aged 55 to 60 years at the median (range roughly 20-80), 55% of whom were female. V dropped 0 bases and J dropped 2 bases, with 9 bases sitting between them. The CDR3 is 15 amino acids. Germline CDR1 is SGDLS and CDR2 is YYNGEE. Points on this clone: The antigen is undetermined.

The table came from immunoSEQ multiplex PCR; TCRdb's copy has only in-frame clones and leaves some out. The sample shows about 11,000 clones, 74% of them seen only once. V and J are TRBV9 and TRBJ2-1; TRBD2 is a possible D gene (6 bases). This sequence originates from an older man in good health. Sequencing was done on a sample of CD8+ T cells sorted from blood. CDR3 DNA sequence: TGTGCCAGCAGCGTAGGGGAGGACCCCTACAATGAGCAGTTCTTC. It is translated as CASSVGEDPYNEQFF.